This is a list of T cell receptor beta chains from one sample in a study of identical twins. TCRdb independently ran MiXCR on the 5' RACE reads; one entry per CDR3 protein. The sample lists fewer than 800,000 distinct CDR3 sequences, about 7.6% occurring once. The same data also contributed to another study, on yellow fever vaccine responses in identical twins.

Source material: PBMCs. All receptors come from a woman younger than 35 in good health. Both conserved end residues are part of each CDR3. A D gene is named only where the DNA matches it firmly. The size field is filled for only some rows; it gives once, few, many or a size class.

clone_size,d_call,cdr3_length,v_call,j_call,cdr3_nt,cdr3_aa
many,TRBD2,15,TRBV4-1,TRBJ2-2,TGCGCCAGCAGCCGAGGGACTACGAACACCGGGGAGCTGTTTTTT,CASSRGTTNTGELFF
many,TRBD1,14,TRBV27,TRBJ2-5,TGTGCCAGCAGCAGGGGACAGACCCAAGAGACCCAGTACTTC,CASSRGQTQETQYF
NA,TRBD2,13,TRBV20-1,TRBJ2-5,TGCAGTGCCGGACTAGCGGGAGCTCAGACCCAGTACTTC,CSAGLAGAQTQYF
few,NA,14,TRBV29-1,TRBJ2-1,TGCAGCGTTCACTCTATGGGGACCAGGGGTGAGCAGTTCTTC,CSVHSMGTRGEQFF
few,NA,13,TRBV3-1,TRBJ1-3,TGTGCCAGCAGCCATCCTAGGGGAAACACCATATATTTT,CASSHPRGNTIYF
many,NA,12,TRBV5-6,TRBJ2-1,TGTGCCAGCAGCTTGATGTCTAATGAGCAGTTCTTC,CASSLMSNEQFF
few,NA,16,TRBV5-5,TRBJ2-1,TGTGCCAGCAGCTTGGAAACCGGTGCAGGGTGGGATGAGCAGTTCTTC,CASSLETGAGWDEQFF
many,NA,13,TRBV10-1,TRBJ2-2,TGCGCCAGCAGTGAGAGGCTCACCGGGGAGCTGTTTTTT,CASSERLTGELFF
many,NA,14,TRBV28,TRBJ2-2,TGTGCCAGCAGGTCCGGGGAAGCGCTCGGGGAGCTGTTTTTT,CASRSGEALGELFF
NA,TRBD1,16,TRBV7-6,TRBJ2-1,TGTGCCAGCAGCTTAGGGACAGGGGACGCCTACAATGAGCAGTTCTTC,CASSLGTGDAYNEQFF
many,NA,16,TRBV4-1,TRBJ2-2,TGCGCCAGCAGCCGCTTGACAGGCTGGGGCACCGGGGAGCTGTTTTTT,CASSRLTGWGTGELFF
NA,TRBD2,14,TRBV15,TRBJ2-1,TGTGCCACCAGACGTTCTAGCGGGCCCAATGAGCAGTTCTTC,CATRRSSGPNEQFF
many,NA,15,TRBV20-1,TRBJ1-1,TGCAGTGCTACACCGGGAGCCCGGCTGAACACTGAAGCTTTCTTT,CSATPGARLNTEAFF
many,NA,13,TRBV5-6,TRBJ1-2,TGTGCCAGCAGCTTTAAGGGTTACGTGGGCTACACCTTC,CASSFKGYVGYTF
many,NA,16,TRBV11-3,TRBJ2-5,TGTGCCAGCAGTCAGACCCGGGACGAACACCAAGAGACCCAGTACTTC,CASSQTRDEHQETQYF
few,TRBD1,16,TRBV14,TRBJ1-1,TGTGCCAGCAGCCAGGGGGGACAGGGGCTTAACACTGAAGCTTTCTTT,CASSQGGQGLNTEAFF
few,NA,15,TRBV27,TRBJ2-2,TGTGCCAGCAGTTTGGTAGCGGCATTCACCGGGGAGCTGTTTTTT,CASSLVAAFTGELFF
many,NA,15,TRBV29-1,TRBJ2-7,TGCAGCGTTGAAGATCGAGGGAACAGGGGAGGCGAGCAGTACTTC,CSVEDRGNRGGEQYF
few,NA,18,TRBV12-5,TRBJ1-2,TGTGCTAGTGGTTTGGTAAGCTACGTAAAGGGAGGAAGAAATGGCTACACCTTC,CASGLVSYVKGGRNGYTF
NA,NA,13,TRBV15,TRBJ1-2,TGTGCCACCAGCGTCGGGACCCTTGGAGGCTACACCTTC,CATSVGTLGGYTF
NA,TRBD1,14,TRBV19,TRBJ2-3,TGTGCCAGCTGGACAGGCCAAATCACAGATACGCAGTATTTT,CASWTGQITDTQYF
NA,TRBD1,15,TRBV7-9,TRBJ2-5,TGTGCCAGCAGCTCATGGACAGGGTTACAAGAGACCCAGTACTTC,CASSSWTGLQETQYF
NA,NA,14,TRBV15,TRBJ2-5,TGTGCCACCAGCAGAGATTTGGGGGCAGAGACCCAGTACTTC,CATSRDLGAETQYF
few,TRBD1,15,TRBV5-5,TRBJ1-1,TGTGCCAGCAGCCATAGACAGGGAACGAACACTGAAGCTTTCTTT,CASSHRQGTNTEAFF
NA,NA,13,TRBV7-9,TRBJ2-2,TGTGCCAGCAGCTTAGCGTCATCCGGGGAGCTGTTTTTT,CASSLASSGELFF
few,NA,13,TRBV10-2,TRBJ2-1,TGCGCCAGCAGTGAGTTCCTGTACAATGAGCAGTTCTTC,CASSEFLYNEQFF
few,NA,14,TRBV6-5,TRBJ1-6,TGTGCCAGCAGTTACGGGCGGAGTAATTCACCCCTCCACTTT,CASSYGRSNSPLHF
NA,NA,16,TRBV25-1,TRBJ2-7,TGTGCCAGCAGTGAGGGGGGGACAGTACCCCTCTACGAGCAGTACTTC,CASSEGGTVPLYEQYF
NA,TRBD1,17,TRBV28,TRBJ2-7,TGTGCCAGCAGCTCCGGGACAGGTGCCTATATAGACCACGAGCAGTACTTC,CASSSGTGAYIDHEQYF
NA,TRBD2,17,TRBV15,TRBJ2-1,TGTGCCACCAGCAAGGGACTAGCGGGAGGGCTCCGCAATGAGCAGTTCTTC,CATSKGLAGGLRNEQFF
NA,TRBD2,15,TRBV6-5,TRBJ2-1,TGTGCCAGCAGTTACAGGACTAGCGGGGACAGTGAGCAGTTCTTC,CASSYRTSGDSEQFF
few,TRBD1,15,TRBV5-1,TRBJ2-3,TGCGCCAGCAGCCCCACGACAGGGGGCACAGATACGCAGTATTTT,CASSPTTGGTDTQYF
NA,TRBD2,14,TRBV20-1,TRBJ2-5,TGCAGTGCAAAGACTAGCGGGAGAATGGAGACCCAGTACTTC,CSAKTSGRMETQYF
NA,NA,17,TRBV18,TRBJ2-2,TGTGCCAGCCCAAAATATGGGCAGAACGGGAACACCGGGGAGCTGTTTTTT,CASPKYGQNGNTGELFF
many,NA,16,TRBV14,TRBJ1-4,TGTGCCAGCAGCCAAGGAGCGAGGGGCTATGATGAAAAACTGTTTTTT,CASSQGARGYDEKLFF
NA,TRBD2,15,TRBV7-3,TRBJ2-5,TGTGCCAGCAGCTCCACGATGGGACTAGGGGAGACCCAGTACTTC,CASSSTMGLGETQYF
NA,TRBD2,17,TRBV4-1,TRBJ2-3,TGCGCCAGCAGCCAAGATCTGACTAGCCATGGCACAGATACGCAGTATTTT,CASSQDLTSHGTDTQYF
few,TRBD2,13,TRBV24-1,TRBJ2-7,TGTGCCACCAGCGGGACTAGCGGGTACGAGCAGTACTTC,CATSGTSGYEQYF
few,TRBD2,14,TRBV12-3/TRBV12-4,TRBJ2-1,TGTGCCAGCAGTTTTGGAGCGGGGCCAAATGAGCAGTTCTTC,CASSFGAGPNEQFF
NA,NA,13,TRBV10-3,TRBJ2-7,TGTGCCATCAGTGAAGGACAGCCCTACGAGCAGTACTTC,CAISEGQPYEQYF
few,TRBD2,19,TRBV28,TRBJ2-5,TGTGCCAGCAGTTTAGAGCGTAGGACTAGCGGGAGGGCACGGGAGACCCAGTACTTC,CASSLERRTSGRARETQYF
few,NA,15,TRBV6-5,TRBJ2-1,TGTGCCAGCAGTTATGTAGCGGTCCCCTACAATGAGCAGTTCTTC,CASSYVAVPYNEQFF
many,TRBD1,15,TRBV28,TRBJ2-2,TGTGCCAGCAGACTGGGGACAGGGGGAAGCGGGGAGCTGTTTTTT,CASRLGTGGSGELFF
many,TRBD1,14,TRBV29-1,TRBJ2-3,TGCAGCGTTGCCCGGACAGGGGATACAGATACGCAGTATTTT,CSVARTGDTDTQYF
many,NA,14,TRBV10-3,TRBJ2-3,TGTGCCATCAGTGAGTCGCAGGCCACAGATACGCAGTATTTT,CAISESQATDTQYF
NA,TRBD2,19,TRBV24-1,TRBJ2-3,TGTGCCACCAGTGACCGAAACCCGATAGCGGGGGAGCACACAGATACGCAGTATTTT,CATSDRNPIAGEHTDTQYF
few,NA,15,TRBV4-1,TRBJ2-1,TGCGCCAGCAGCCACGGACTAGGGGGTTACAATGAGCAGTTCTTC,CASSHGLGGYNEQFF
few,TRBD2,14,TRBV15,TRBJ2-1,TGTGCCACCAGCAGGCGGGGACTAGCCAATGAGCAGTTCTTC,CATSRRGLANEQFF
many,NA,11,TRBV2,TRBJ2-1,TGTGCCAGCAGCCCTTATATTGAGCAGTTCTTC,CASSPYIEQFF
NA,TRBD1,15,TRBV7-6,TRBJ2-2,TGTGCCAGCAGGGAAAGACAGGGGATCACCGGGGAGCTGTTTTTT,CASRERQGITGELFF
NA,NA,13,TRBV29-1,TRBJ2-1,TGCAGCGGACAGCGACACGGGGTCAATGAGCAGTTCTTC,CSGQRHGVNEQFF
NA,TRBD2,16,TRBV7-6,TRBJ2-2,TGTGCCAGCAGCCTAGGGACTAGCGGGAGCCCCGGGGAGCTGTTTTTT,CASSLGTSGSPGELFF
many,NA,14,TRBV10-3,TRBJ1-3,TGTGCCATCAGTCCCGGGACGCCCGGAAACACCATATATTTT,CAISPGTPGNTIYF